Shown below are 23 T cell receptor beta chains from a single sample sequenced in a study of shared clonotypes between healthy human individuals (dated by TCRdb to the early 2020s). CD8 naive samples were CD45RO-negative cells positively selected for CCR7, giving a CD45RA+CCR7+ population that excluded TemRA cells. The protocol used for the library was the immunoSEQ multiplex PCR assay. TCRdb provides this immuneACCESS table in a form limited to in-frame rearrangements. Some clones are lacking; in checked studies, under half of them reflect an unresolved V gene, and why the rest are absent is not known. This sample comprises 800,000 to 950,000 clones, about 97% of them detected only once. The ten largest clones add up to less than 0.25% of the sample. The sequenced sample was naive CD8+ T cells sorted from blood. The cell subset or site label for this specimen denotes: CD45RA+CCR7+. The receptor source for this set is a man under 40 in good health.

The chain employs TRBV11-3 and TRBJ2-3; D not certain. Germline-derived CDR1 and CDR2 are SGHNT and YENEEA. The CDR3 is 13 amino acids. The V and J ends lost 6 bases and 5 bases respectively, with 12 bases between them. The CDR3 DNA sequence: TGTGCCAGCAGTCCTACCAATGAAGATACGCAGTATTTT. Its protein product is CASSPTNEDTQYF.

This chain connects TRBV28 to TRBJ2-7; 9 bases are a match to TRBD2. The V segment lost 4 bases and the J segment 7 bases; nucleotides outside the gene matches: 8. CDR1 and CDR2 (germline): MDHEN, SYDVKM. There are 14 residues in the CDR3. CDR3 loop: CASSSASGMREQYF. CDR3 nucleotides: TGTGCCAGCAGTTCGGCTAGCGGGATGAGAGAGCAGTACTTC.

V usage is TRBV5-1 and J usage is TRBJ2-5; 8 nucleotides line up with TRBD2. This CDR3 is 14 amino acids long. Looked up from germline, CDR1 is SGHRS and CDR2 is YFSETQ. V lost 3 bases to trimming and J lost 5 bases; unmatched junction nucleotides: 6. CDR3: CASSSSGSWETQYF. CDR3 bases: TGCGCCAGCAGCTCCAGCGGGAGTTGGGAGACCCAGTACTTC.

The chain links TRBV7-9 to TRBJ2-7; no clear D. The CDR3 sequence is 15 residues long. Germline values: CDR1 SEHNR, CDR2 FQNEAQ (reference sequence). Between the trimmed V and J ends, which lost 1 base and 6 bases, there was a span of 16 bases. The CDR3 coding sequence is TGTGCCAGCAGCTTAGGGGTGGGCGGTCCCGCCGAGCAGTACTTC. As protein: CASSLGVGGPAEQYF.

This clone was picked up one time. Likely a read error: the CDR3 ends without its conserved phenylalanine or tryptophan. Because the CDR3's place on the DNA is in doubt, the DNA is left out and the CDR3 is given as listed by TCRdb. The chain has TRBV27 and TRBJ1-1. Germline CDR1 and CDR2: MNHEY and SMNVEV (reference sequence). The CDR3 is 9 amino acids long, termini counted. CDR3: CASNHAGAG.

The V gene is TRBV27, the J gene TRBJ2-7, with 7 bases matching TRBD2. The ends lost 2 bases at V and 5 bases at J; junction bases unmatched: 6. CDR3 length: 14 residues. Germline V gives CDR1 MNHEY, CDR2 SMNVEV (reference sequence). As DNA, the CDR3 is TGTGCCAGCAGTTTAGGACTAGTCGTACACGAGCAGTACTTC. Its protein product is CASSLGLVVHEQYF.

V is TRBV6-1 and J is TRBJ2-3; TRBD2 agrees at 12 bases. V trimming: 6 bases; J trimming: 5 bases; junction bases outside the gene matches: 3. There are 14 residues in the CDR3. Per the germline V gene, CDR1 is MNHNS and CDR2 is SASEGT. CDR3 sequence reads: CASRPGLAGDTQYF. CDR3 DNA: TGTGCCAGCAGGCCGGGACTAGCGGGAGATACGCAGTATTTT.

CDR3 loop: CASRDLWSNQPQHF. The CDR3 bases are TGTGCCAGCAGGGATTTATGGAGCAATCAGCCCCAGCATTTT. The rearrangement uses TRBV27 and TRBJ1-5, with D unclear. CDR1 and CDR2 from the germline V gene are MNHEY and SMNVEV (reference sequence). Trimming cost V 6 bases and J 1 base, with 10 bases left between them. This CDR3 spans 14 amino acids.

The CDR3 loop reads CASSPYQREQFF. CDR3 DNA: TGTGCCAGCAGTCCGTACCAGCGAGAGCAGTTCTTC. This chain connects TRBV27 to TRBJ2-1, with D hard to call. The CDR3 runs to 12 residues. Germline values: CDR1 MNHEY, CDR2 SMNVEV (reference sequence). The V end was cut by 5 bases, the J end by 10 bases, with 12 bases between.

The J gene is TRBJ1-2, the V gene TRBV21-1. TRBV21-1 is flagged as a pseudogene. The CDR3 contains 14 residues. The CDR3 nucleotides read TGTGCCAGCAGCAATCACGGGGCTAACTATGGCTACACCTTC. Translating it yields CASSNHGANYGYTF.

The J gene is TRBJ2-1, the V gene TRBV5-4; maybe TRBD2 (7 bases). V gave up 7 bases and J gave up 10 bases, with 21 bases separating them. Germline V gene data show CDR1 as SGHNT and CDR2 as YYREEE (reference sequence). CDR3 length: 14 amino acids. The CDR3 is CASGRGQGTIEQFF. In DNA form, the CDR3 reads TGTGCCAGCGGACGCGGCCAGGGGACTATCGAGCAGTTCTTC.

V gene TRBV28 combines with J gene TRBJ1-2; the D gene is possibly TRBD1 (6 bases). There are 17 residues in the CDR3. CDR1 is MDHEN, CDR2 SYDVKM, per germline. The V gene lost 7 bases and the J gene lost 2 bases, with 23 bases spanning the gap. CDR3 nucleotide sequence: TGTGCCAGCACAACCAAAATAAACAGGGAGAGAAACTATGGCTACACCTTC. Translated, it gives CASTTKINRERNYGYTF.

The chain combines TRBV7-9 with TRBJ2-7; D is uncertain. V gave up 5 bases and J gave up 7 bases, with 12 bases separating them. CDR3 length equals 12 residues. Looked up from germline, CDR1 is SEHNR and CDR2 is FQNEAQ (reference sequence). Here the CDR3 reads CASSPHAWEQYF. The CDR3 coding sequence is TGTGCCAGCAGCCCACATGCTTGGGAGCAGTACTTC. Based on the CDR3 plus reference TRBV7-9 and TRBJ2-7, the full variable domain is DTGVSQNPRHKITKRGQNVTFRCDPISEHNRLYWYRQTLGQGPEFLTYFQNEAQLEKSRLLSDRFSAERPKGSFSTLEIQRTEQGDSAMYLCASSPHAWEQYFGPGTRLTVT.

The chain uses TRBV7-6 and TRBJ2-1; D ambiguous. The CDR3 runs to 14 residues. Trimming took off 5 bases at V and 4 bases at J, with 12 bases between the two ends. The germline V gene encodes CDR1 SGHVS and CDR2 FNYEAQ. This CDR3 reads CASSQRADYNEQFF. The DNA of the CDR3 is TGTGCCAGCAGCCAACGGGCGGATTACAATGAGCAGTTCTTC.

The chain joins TRBV2 to TRBJ1-1; D is unclear. The CDR3 runs 11 residues. V dropped 8 bases and J dropped 4 bases, with 8 bases sitting between them. Germline V gene sequence: CDR1 SNHLY, CDR2 FYNNEI. The CDR3 region is CASLLSTEAFF. The CDR3 nucleotides read TGTGCCAGCCTTTTGAGCACTGAAGCTTTCTTT.

The chain links TRBV7-9 to TRBJ1-2; no clear D. This CDR3 has 16 residues. Germline CDR1 and CDR2: SEHNR and FQNEAQ (reference sequence). Trimming removed 1 base at V and 4 bases at J, with 16 bases between. CDR3 nucleotide sequence: TGTGCCAGCAGCTTAGAGGGAGCTCAAAGGATCTATGGCTACACCTTC. Amino acids: CASSLEGAQRIYGYTF.

V and J are TRBV6-5 and TRBJ2-7; D unclear. The CDR3 contains 13 residues. Per germline, CDR1 MNHEY and CDR2 SVGAGI. V was pared by 2 bases and J by 2 bases, with 7 bases between. CDR3 amino acids: CASSYERAYEQYF. The DNA for the CDR3 is TGTGCCAGCAGTTACGAAAGGGCCTACGAGCAGTACTTC.

This chain connects TRBV11-2 to TRBJ2-1; TRBD1 matches at 8 bases. Unmatched junction bases numbered 2, after V lost 5 bases and J lost 8 bases. The CDR3 contains 12 residues. The germline V gene encodes CDR1 SGHAT and CDR2 FQNNGV. The CDR3 sequence is CASSPGGDEQFF. The CDR3 DNA follows: TGTGCCAGCAGCCCAGGGGGCGATGAGCAGTTCTTC.

The chain carries TRBV28 and TRBJ2-1; D is possibly TRBD1 (6 bases). The CDR3 is made up of 12 amino acids. Deletions cut 7 bases from V and 10 bases from J, with 14 bases between. Germline V gene data show CDR1 as MDHEN and CDR2 as SYDVKM. The CDR3 nucleotides read TGTGCCAGCACTCCCGGGACATACGAGCAGTTCTTC. It is translated as CASTPGTYEQFF.

This sequence joins TRBV18 and TRBJ1-1, with 9 bases identical to TRBD1. V lost 3 bases and J lost 8; bases outside the gene matches: 4. CDR1 KGHSH and CDR2 LQKENI come from the germline V gene. The CDR3 has 13 amino acids. The CDR3 DNA reads TGTGCCAGCTCACCGGGACAGGGCCGGGAAGCTTTCTTT. This encodes CASSPGQGREAFF.

The chain links TRBV11-2 to TRBJ2-7, with a weak D call TRBD1 (6 bases). This CDR3 has 14 residues. CDR1 is SGHAT, CDR2 FQNNGV, per germline. V shed 1 base and J shed 4 bases, with 11 bases lying between them. The CDR3 sequence: CASSLGTQGYEQYF. CDR3 in DNA: TGTGCCAGCAGCTTAGGAACCCAGGGGTACGAGCAGTACTTC.

This chain links TRBV30 with TRBJ2-3, with D unresolved. V dropped 3 bases and J dropped 0 bases, with 7 bases sitting between them. Germline lookup yields CDR1 GTSNPN and CDR2 SVGIG (reference sequence). The CDR3 runs to 13 residues. CDR3 amino acids: CAWSSISTDTQYF. CDR3 sequence (DNA): TGTGCCTGGAGCTCTATTAGCACAGATACGCAGTATTTT. The whole variable domain, remainder taken from reference TRBV30 and TRBJ2-3, is SQTIHQWPATLVQPVGSPLSLECTVEGTSNPNLYWYRQAAGRGLQLLFYSVGIGQISSEVPQNLSASRPQDRQFILSSKKLLLSDSGFYLCAWSSISTDTQYFGPGTRLTVL.

The gene calls are TRBV10-2 and TRBJ2-7; D might be TRBD1 (5 bases). Germline V CDR1 and CDR2: WSHSY, SAAADI. Trimming pared 2 bases from V and 2 bases from J, leaving 19 bases between. This CDR3 contains 17 residues. CDR3 bases: TGCGCCAGCAGTGAGCAATCTGATTTGACAGAACCCTACGAGCAGTACTTC. Translated, it gives CASSEQSDLTEPYEQYF.